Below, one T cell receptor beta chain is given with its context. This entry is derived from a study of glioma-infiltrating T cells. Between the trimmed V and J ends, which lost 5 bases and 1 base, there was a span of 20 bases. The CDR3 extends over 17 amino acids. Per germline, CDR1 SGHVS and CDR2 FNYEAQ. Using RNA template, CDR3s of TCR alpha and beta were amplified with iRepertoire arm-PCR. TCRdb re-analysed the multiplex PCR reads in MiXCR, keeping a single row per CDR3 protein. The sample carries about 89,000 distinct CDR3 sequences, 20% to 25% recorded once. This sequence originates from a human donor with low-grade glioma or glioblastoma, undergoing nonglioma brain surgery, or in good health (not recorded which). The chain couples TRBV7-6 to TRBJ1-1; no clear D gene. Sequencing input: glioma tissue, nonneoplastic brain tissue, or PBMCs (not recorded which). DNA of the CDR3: TGTGCCAGCAGCCCCACTTATGGGGAGAGTAGGAACACTGAAGCTTTCTTT. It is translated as CASSPTYGESRNTEAFF.